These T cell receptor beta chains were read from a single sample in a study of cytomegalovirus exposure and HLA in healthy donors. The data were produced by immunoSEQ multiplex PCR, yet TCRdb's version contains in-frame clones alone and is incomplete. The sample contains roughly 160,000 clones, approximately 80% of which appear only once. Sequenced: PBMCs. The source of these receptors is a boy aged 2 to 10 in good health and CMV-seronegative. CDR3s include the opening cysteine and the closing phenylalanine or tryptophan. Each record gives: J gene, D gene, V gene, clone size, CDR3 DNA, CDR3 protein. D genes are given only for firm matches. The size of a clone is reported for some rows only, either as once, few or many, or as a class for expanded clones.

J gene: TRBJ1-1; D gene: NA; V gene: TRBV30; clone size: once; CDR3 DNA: TGTGCCTCCGACCGGGGGTTGAACACTGAAGCTTTCTTT; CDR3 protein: CASDRGLNTEAFF
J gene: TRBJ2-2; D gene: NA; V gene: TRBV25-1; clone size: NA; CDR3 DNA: TGTGCCAGCAGTGAATTGAAACTAGCTGCCGGGGAGCTGTTTTTT; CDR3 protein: CASSELKLAAGELFF
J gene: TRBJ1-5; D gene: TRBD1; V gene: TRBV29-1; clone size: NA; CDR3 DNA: TGCAGCGTAGGACAGGGAACGGACCAGCCCCAGCATTTT; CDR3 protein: CSVGQGTDQPQHF
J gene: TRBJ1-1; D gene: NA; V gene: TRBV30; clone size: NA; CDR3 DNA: TGTGCCTGGAGTGATACTTTGAACACTGAAGCTTTCTTT; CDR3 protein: CAWSDTLNTEAFF
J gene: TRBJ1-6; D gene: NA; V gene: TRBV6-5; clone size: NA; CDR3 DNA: TGTGCCAGCAGATCCCAGGGGCTGAGGGATTCACCCCTCCACTTT; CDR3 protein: CASRSQGLRDSPLHF
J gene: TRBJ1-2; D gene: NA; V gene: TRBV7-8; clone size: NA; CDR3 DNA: TGTGCCAGCAGCTTAGGAGAGTTCGTGGATGGCTACACCTTC; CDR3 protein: CASSLGEFVDGYTF
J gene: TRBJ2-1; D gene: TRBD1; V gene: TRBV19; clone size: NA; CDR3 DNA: TGTGCCAGTAGTACCGGACAGGGTGGGAGCAATGAGCAGTTCTTC; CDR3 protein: CASSTGQGGSNEQFF
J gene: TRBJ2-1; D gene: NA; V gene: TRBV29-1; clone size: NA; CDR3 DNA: TGCAGCGCGAGCTACAATGAGCAGTTCTTC; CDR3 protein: CSASYNEQFF
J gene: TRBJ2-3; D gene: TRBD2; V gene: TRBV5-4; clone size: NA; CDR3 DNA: TGTGCCAGCAGCACGACTAGCGGGGGGCAGAATCGAGATACGCAGTATTTT; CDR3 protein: CASSTTSGGQNRDTQYF
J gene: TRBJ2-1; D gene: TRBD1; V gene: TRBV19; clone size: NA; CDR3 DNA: TGTGCCAGTAGTATCTCAGGGGGCGCCTACAATGAGCAGTTCTTC; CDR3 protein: CASSISGGAYNEQFF
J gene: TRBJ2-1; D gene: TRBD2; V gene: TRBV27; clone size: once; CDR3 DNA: TGTGCCAGCAGGCCTGAAGCGGGAGGAAGCTACAATGAGCAGTTCTTC; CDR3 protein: CASRPEAGGSYNEQFF
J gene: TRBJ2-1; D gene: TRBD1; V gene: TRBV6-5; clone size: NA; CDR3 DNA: TGTGCCAGCAGTTGGGACAGGGGGGCCTACAATGAGCAGTTCTTC; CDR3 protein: CASSWDRGAYNEQFF
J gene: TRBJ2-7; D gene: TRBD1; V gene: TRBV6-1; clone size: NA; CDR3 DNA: TGTGCCAGCAGACAGGGGTTGGCCTACGAGCAGTACTTC; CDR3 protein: CASRQGLAYEQYF
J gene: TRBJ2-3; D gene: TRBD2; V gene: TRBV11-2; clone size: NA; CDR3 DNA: TGTGCCAGCAGTGATAGCGGGAGGGACAGCACAGATACGCAGTATTTT; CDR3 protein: CASSDSGRDSTDTQYF
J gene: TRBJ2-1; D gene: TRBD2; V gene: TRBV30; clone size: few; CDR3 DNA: TGTGCCTGGGAGGATCCCGTTAGCGGGGGTAATGAGCAGTTCTTC; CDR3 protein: CAWEDPVSGGNEQFF
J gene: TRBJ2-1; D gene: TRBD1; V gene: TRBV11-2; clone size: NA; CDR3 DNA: TGTGCCAGCAGTAGACAGGGTTCGAACAATGAGCAGTTCTTC; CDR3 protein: CASSRQGSNNEQFF
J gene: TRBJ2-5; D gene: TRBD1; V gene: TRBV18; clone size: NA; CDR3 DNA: TGTGCCAGCTCGGGCGGACAGGCCCAGGGGACCCAGTACTTC; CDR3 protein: CASSGGQAQGTQYF
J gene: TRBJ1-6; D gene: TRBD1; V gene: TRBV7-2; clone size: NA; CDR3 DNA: TGTGCCAGCAGCTTAGCGGGCCAGGGGGAGCCCCTCCACTTT; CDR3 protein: CASSLAGQGEPLHF
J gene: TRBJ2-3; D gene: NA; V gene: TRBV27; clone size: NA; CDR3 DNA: TGTGCCAGCAGTCCCCGGGTCGGGGGGCCCGCAGATACGCAGTATTTT; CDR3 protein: CASSPRVGGPADTQYF
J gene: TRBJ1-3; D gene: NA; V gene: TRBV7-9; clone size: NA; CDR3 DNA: TGTGCCAGCAGGAAAGAGACAGCCAACTCTGGAAACACCATATATTTT; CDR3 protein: CASRKETANSGNTIYF
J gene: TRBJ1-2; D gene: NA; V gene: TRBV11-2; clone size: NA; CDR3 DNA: TGTGCCAGCAGCCCTGACATTGGCTACACCTTC; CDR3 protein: CASSPDIGYTF
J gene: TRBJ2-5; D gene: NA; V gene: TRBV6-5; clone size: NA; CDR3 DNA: TGTGCCAGCAGTTATTCCCCGGGGGGCGGTGAGACCCAGTACTTC; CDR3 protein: CASSYSPGGGETQYF
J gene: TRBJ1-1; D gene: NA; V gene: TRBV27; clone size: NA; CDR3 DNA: TGTGCCAGCAGTTTGATTAGAGATATGAACACTGAAGCTTTCTTT; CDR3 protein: CASSLIRDMNTEAFF
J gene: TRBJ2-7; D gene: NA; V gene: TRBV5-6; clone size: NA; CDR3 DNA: TGTGCCAGCAGCTCTACTAGAAACTCGGACGAGCAGTACTTC; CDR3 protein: CASSSTRNSDEQYF
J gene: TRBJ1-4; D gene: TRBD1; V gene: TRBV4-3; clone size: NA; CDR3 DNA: TGCGCCAGCAGCCCAGAGATTACCGGGACAGAGGGCACCCCAACTAATGAAAAACTGTTTTTT; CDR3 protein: CASSPEITGTEGTPTNEKLFF
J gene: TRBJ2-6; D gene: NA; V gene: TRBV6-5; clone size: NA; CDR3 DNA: TGTGCCAGCACCGGGGACTCTGGGGCCAACGTCCTGACTTTC; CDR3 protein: CASTGDSGANVLTF
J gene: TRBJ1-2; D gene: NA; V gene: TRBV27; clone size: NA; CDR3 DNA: TGTGCCAGCGGCATTAGGGAGAACTATGGCTACACCTTC; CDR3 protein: CASGIRENYGYTF
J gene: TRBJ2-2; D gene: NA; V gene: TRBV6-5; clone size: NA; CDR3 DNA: TGTGCCAGCAGTTACCTTCCGGGACTTAACACCGGGGAGCTGTTTTTT; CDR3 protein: CASSYLPGLNTGELFF
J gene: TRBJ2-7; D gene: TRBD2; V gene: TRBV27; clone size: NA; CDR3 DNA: TGTGCCAGCAGTTTATCGATCGAGCGGGGGGCCTACGAGCAGTACTTC; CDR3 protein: CASSLSIERGAYEQYF
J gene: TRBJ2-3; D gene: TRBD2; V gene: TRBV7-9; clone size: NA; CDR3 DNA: TGTGCCAGCAGCTTTAGCGGGAGGGCCCCCACAGATACGCAGTATTTT; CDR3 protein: CASSFSGRAPTDTQYF
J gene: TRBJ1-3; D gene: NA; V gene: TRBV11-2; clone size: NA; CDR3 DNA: TGTGCCAGCAGCTCACGACAGGAGGGAAACACCATATATTTT; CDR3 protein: CASSSRQEGNTIYF
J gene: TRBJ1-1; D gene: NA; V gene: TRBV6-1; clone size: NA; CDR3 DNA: TGTGCCAGCACCAGAACTACAGGTACGTCCACTGAAGCTTTCTTT; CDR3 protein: CASTRTTGTSTEAFF
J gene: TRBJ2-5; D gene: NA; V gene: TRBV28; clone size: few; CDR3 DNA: TGTGCCAGCAGTACCGGGACACAGCAAGAGACCCAGTACTTC; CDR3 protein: CASSTGTQQETQYF
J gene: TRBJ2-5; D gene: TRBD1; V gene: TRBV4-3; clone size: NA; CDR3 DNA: TGCGCCAGCAGCTCGGACAGGGGGCGGGAGACCCAGTACTTC; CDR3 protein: CASSSDRGRETQYF
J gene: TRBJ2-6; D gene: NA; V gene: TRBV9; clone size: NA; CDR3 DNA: TGTGCCAGCAGCGTAGCTGAACAGGGTCTGGCCAACGTCCTGACTTTC; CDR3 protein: CASSVAEQGLANVLTF
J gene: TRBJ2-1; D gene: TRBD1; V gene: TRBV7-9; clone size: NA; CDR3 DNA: TGTGCCAGCAGCTGGGGGTCCGGGACAGGGACGAACAATGAGCAGTTCTTC; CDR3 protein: CASSWGSGTGTNNEQFF
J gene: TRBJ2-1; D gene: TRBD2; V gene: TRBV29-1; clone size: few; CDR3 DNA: TGCAGCGTCACCGGGACTAGCGACTACAATGAGCAGTTCTTC; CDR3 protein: CSVTGTSDYNEQFF
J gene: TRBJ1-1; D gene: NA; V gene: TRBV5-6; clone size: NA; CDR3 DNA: TGTGCCAGCAGCTTGGGGGGAGGTTTTGAAGCTTTCTTT; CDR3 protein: CASSLGGGFEAFF
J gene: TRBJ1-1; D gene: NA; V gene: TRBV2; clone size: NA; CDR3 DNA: TGTGCCAGCAGGGTGCGCCCCGGTAGTTATGGTTTCTTT; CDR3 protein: CASRVRPGSYGFF
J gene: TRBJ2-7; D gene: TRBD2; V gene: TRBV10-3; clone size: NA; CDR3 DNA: TGTGCCATCAGTGAGGTGACTAGCGGCTACGAGCAGTACTTC; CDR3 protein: CAISEVTSGYEQYF
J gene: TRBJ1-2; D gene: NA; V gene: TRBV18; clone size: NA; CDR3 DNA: TGTGCCAGCTCTAACCAAGGCAGGGGTGGCTACACCTTC; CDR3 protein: CASSNQGRGGYTF
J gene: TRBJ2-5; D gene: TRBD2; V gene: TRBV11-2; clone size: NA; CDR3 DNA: TGTGCCAGCAGCTTGGGACTAGCGGGAGCTGGAGAGACCCAGTACTTC; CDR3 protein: CASSLGLAGAGETQYF
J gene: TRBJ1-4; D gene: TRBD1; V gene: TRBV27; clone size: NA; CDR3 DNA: TGTGCCAGCAGTCTCCGGACAGGCGCAACTAATGAAAAACTGTTTTTT; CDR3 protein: CASSLRTGATNEKLFF
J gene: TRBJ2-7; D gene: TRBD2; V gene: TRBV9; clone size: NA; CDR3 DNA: TGTGCCAGCAGCGTAGACTCAGCCTCCGGGACTAGGTTATACGAGCAGTACTTC; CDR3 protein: CASSVDSASGTRLYEQYF
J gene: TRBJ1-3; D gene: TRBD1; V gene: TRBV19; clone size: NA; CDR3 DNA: TGTGCCAGTAGTGTAGGGACAGCGTTCTCTGGAAACACCATATATTTT; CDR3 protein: CASSVGTAFSGNTIYF